This record looks at one TCR beta chain sequence and its context. Its matching antigen is unknown. Clones were sequenced by immunoSEQ multiplex PCR, and TCRdb holds only the in-frame ones, with some missing. This sample has some 60,000 clones; 84% occur once, and the top ten carry roughly 1.9%. These data originate in a study of OX40 agonist ivuxolimab in advanced cancers. General study findings and limits: Doses of 0.1 to 3.0 mg/kg were accompanied by clonal expansion of CD4+ and CD8+ blood T cells by week 6.

The CDR3 consists of 13 residues. V dropped 4 bases and J dropped 0 bases, with 6 bases sitting between them. From germline, CDR1 is SEHNR and CDR2 FQNEAQ (reference sequence). Blood sampling took place at baseline, cycle 4 day 1, and cycle 7 day 1. The chain joins TRBV7-9 to TRBJ1-1; D remains unclear. The receptor comes from an adult with an advanced solid tumor such as melanoma, head and neck, liver or kidney cancer. Sequencing used CD4+ or CD8+ T cells sorted from blood, obtained in a trial of the OX40 agonist ivuxolimab. The CDR3 is CASSWEMNTEAFF. The DNA of the CDR3 is TGTGCCAGCAGCTGGGAGATGAACACTGAAGCTTTCTTT.